The present T cell receptor (beta chain) was sequenced within a study of T-cell memory formation after mild COVID-19 (dated by TCRdb to 2020 to 2022). Broadly, across the study: TCR sequence clusters from the two donors were found to be largely donor specific. The cohort was made up of two young adult volunteers, one female and one male, who were previously healthy. In a couple of donors, T-cell clones that expanded and contracted after mild COVID-19 were tracked by sequencing TCRalpha and TCRbeta repertoires over time. What the authors observed across the whole study: SARS-CoV-2 specificity of the second-wave clones peaking on day 37 was not confirmed. Some responding clones were detected in pre-infection memory, suggesting pre-existing cross-reactive memory T cells joined the SARS-CoV-2 response. The study covered only a couple of mild cases, and larger cohorts including severe cases with pre-infection samples were considered necessary. Clones contracting from day 15 to 85 had balanced CD4/CD8 phenotypes, while a second wave expanding from day 15 to 37 was biased towards CD4+. Contracting CD4+ clones were found mainly in CM and EM memory subsets, while CD8+ clones were enriched in EMRA.

The sequencer was an Illumina NovaSeq 6000. TCRalpha and TCRbeta cDNA libraries were built by 5'RACE with constant-segment primers, adding sample barcodes and unique molecular identifiers. Trizol reagent was used to extract RNA from every sample. Library amplification was performed in two PCR steps, and a second sample barcode and Illumina TruSeq adapters were introduced in the second step. Sequencing of libraries was performed on an Illumina NovaSeq with 2 x 150 bp paired-end reads. The study's own analysis went as follows. Reads were demultiplexed and collapsed into UMI-guided consensus sequences with migec v1.2.7. Using mixcr v2.1.11, UMI consensuses were aligned to TRA and TRB V and J templates and then assembled into clonotypes. A clonotype was counted as expanded or contracted only when both edgeR and NoisET called the clonotype significant, with the noise models trained on biological replicates. For edgeR calls, a false discovery rate-adjusted p below 0.01 and a log2 fold-change threshold of 1 were applied. As an exploratory analysis of dynamics, max-normalized trajectories of the 1000 most abundant clonotypes were examined with PCA combined with hierarchical clustering. Each responding clone was given a CD4 or CD8 phenotype based on the CD4+ and CD8+ repertoires, which had been sequenced separately. TCRdb redid the processing of the public reads, applying fastp at Q25 and MiXCR, and retained in-frame beta chains. Identical CDR3 protein sequences are pooled into one entry, listed with their most common genes and DNA. What appears here as the V and J calls and clone size reflects TCRdb's work, not the paper's. This sample gives tens of thousands of distinct CDR3 sequences in total; around 7% of them show up just once. The leading ten clones occupy roughly 1.5% of the sample.

Ficoll-Paque density gradient centrifugation was used to isolate PBMCs. This clonotype was seen a handful of times. Its antigen is not yet known. No quality values exist for individual bases; no much larger clone is one base distant. The germline V gene encodes CDR1 SGHTA and CDR2 FQGNSA. V sheds 3 bases and J sheds 6 bases, leaving 8 bases between their ends. Its CDR3 holds 13 amino acids, cysteine through phenylalanine. Just CDR3 DNA is preserved here, 39 bases in frame from base 1. The sequence is built from TRBV7-2 and TRBJ2-2, with TRBD1 as a weak D call on 6 bases. The TCR originated in a man aged 18 to 30 who had mild COVID-19 (a few samples of this study predate the infection). The sample titles of this study are shuffled in the database, so cell type and time point are left out; the donor was told from shared clones. Source material: PBMCs or a T cell subset sorted from them (not recorded which). The nucleotides are TGTGCCAGCAGCTTTAAGGGGGCCGGGGAGCTGTTTTTT. Its amino acids are CASSFKGAGELFF.